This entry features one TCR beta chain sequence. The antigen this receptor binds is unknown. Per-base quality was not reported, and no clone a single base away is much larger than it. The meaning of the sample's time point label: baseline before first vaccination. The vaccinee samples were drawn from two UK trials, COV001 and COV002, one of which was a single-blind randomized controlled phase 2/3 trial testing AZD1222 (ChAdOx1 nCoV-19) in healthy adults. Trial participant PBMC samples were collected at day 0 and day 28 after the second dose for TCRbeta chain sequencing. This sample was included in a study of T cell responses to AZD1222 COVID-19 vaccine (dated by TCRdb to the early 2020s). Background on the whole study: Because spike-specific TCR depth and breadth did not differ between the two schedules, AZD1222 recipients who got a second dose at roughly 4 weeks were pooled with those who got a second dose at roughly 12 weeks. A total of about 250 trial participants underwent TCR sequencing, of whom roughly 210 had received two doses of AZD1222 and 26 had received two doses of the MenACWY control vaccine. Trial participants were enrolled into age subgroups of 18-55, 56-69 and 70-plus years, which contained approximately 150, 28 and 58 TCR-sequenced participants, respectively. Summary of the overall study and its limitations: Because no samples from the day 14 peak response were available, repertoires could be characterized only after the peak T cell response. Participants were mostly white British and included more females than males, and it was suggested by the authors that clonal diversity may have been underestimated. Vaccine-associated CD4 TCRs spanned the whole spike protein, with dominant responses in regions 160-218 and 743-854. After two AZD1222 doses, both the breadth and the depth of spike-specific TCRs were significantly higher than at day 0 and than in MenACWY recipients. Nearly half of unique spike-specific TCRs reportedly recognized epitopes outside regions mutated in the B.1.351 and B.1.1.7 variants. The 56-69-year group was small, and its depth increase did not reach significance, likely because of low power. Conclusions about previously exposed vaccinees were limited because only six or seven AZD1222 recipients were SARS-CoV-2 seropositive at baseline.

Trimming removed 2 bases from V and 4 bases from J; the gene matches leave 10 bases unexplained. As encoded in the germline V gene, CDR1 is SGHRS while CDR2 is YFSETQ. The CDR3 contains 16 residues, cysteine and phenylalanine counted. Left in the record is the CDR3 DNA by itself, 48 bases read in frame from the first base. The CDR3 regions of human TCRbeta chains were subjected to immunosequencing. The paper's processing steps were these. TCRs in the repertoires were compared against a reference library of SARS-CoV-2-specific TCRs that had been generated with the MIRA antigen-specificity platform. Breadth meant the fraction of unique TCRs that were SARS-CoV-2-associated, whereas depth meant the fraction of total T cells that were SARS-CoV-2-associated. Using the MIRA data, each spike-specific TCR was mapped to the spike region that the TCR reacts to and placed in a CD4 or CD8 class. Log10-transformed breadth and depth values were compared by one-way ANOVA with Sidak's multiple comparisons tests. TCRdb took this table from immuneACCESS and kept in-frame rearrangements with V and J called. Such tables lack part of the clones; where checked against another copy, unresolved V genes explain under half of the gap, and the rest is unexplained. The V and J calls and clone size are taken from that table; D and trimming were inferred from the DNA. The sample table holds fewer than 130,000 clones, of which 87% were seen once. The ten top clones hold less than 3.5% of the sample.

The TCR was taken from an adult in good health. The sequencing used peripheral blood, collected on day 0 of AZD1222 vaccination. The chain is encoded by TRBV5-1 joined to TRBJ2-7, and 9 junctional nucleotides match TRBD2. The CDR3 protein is CASSFNAGGPRYEQYF. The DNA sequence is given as TGCGCCAGCAGCTTTAATGCGGGAGGGCCTAGGTACGAGCAGTACTTC.